This T cell receptor (beta chain) was found in a study of cytomegalovirus exposure and HLA in healthy donors. Study in general: The same platform was used for the 100 to 150 validation repertoires and the approximately 670 first-cohort repertoires, a later analysis reported.

TCRdb's copy holds only in-frame clones and misses some; the assay was immunoSEQ multiplex PCR. The table lists 150,000 or so clones, roughly 80% of them singletons. This clone was seen once. The antigen remains undetermined. Study-wide results and limits: TCR beta chains numbering approximately 150 were designated cytomegalovirus-associated. Among the CMV-associated chains, a few were confirmed in vitro as specific for CMV antigens.

The donors were part of the validation cohort of around 110 subjects. That cohort was separate from the first cohort, which comprised 666 subjects. V lost 2 bases to trimming and J lost 0 bases, with 5 bases between them. The germline V gene encodes CDR1 SGHAT and CDR2 FQNNGV. The CDR3 runs 14 residues. The sequenced sample was PBMCs. The rearrangement links TRBV11-2 to TRBJ2-1; D is unclear. This clonotype originated in a man younger than 45 in good health and CMV-seropositive. CDR3 DNA sequence: TGTGCCAGCAGCTTATCGAGCTCCTACAATGAGCAGTTCTTC. Its translation is CASSLSSSYNEQFF.